This T cell receptor (beta chain) was recorded in a study of metastatic and nonmetastatic thyroid tumors. Study-wide background: Repertoire comparison spanned blood and tumor or nodule tissue of malignant and benign thyroid patients.

This clone was found a few times. This sequence may be a read error, since a much larger clone differs from it by one base. This specimen includes other DNA sequences encoding the same CDR3. The CDR3 sequence is 16 residues long. The V end lost 6 bases, the J end lost 6 bases, and 21 bases lay between the germline ends. From germline, CDR1 is MNHNS and CDR2 SASEGT. TCRdb reassembled clones from the PCR reads with MiXCR. The sample holds about 52,000 clones, more than 15% seen once. Each patient came to thyroid surgery without any prior treatment (of any kind). The origin of this receptor is a female donor with papillary thyroid cancer or a benign thyroid nodule (not recorded which). Some clones in this sample may be carry-over from other donors' samples. This sequence joins TRBV6-1 and TRBJ1-5, with D unresolved. The material sequenced was blood. The DNA of the CDR3 is TGTGCCAGCAGCGGAGGATCGGGGAGTGCTGTTCAGCCCCAGCATTTT. Its protein product is CASSGGSGSAVQPQHF.